The sequence of this T cell receptor beta chain was determined in a study of shared clonotypes between healthy human individuals (dated by TCRdb to about 2020). Looking at the study overall: The cohort comprised a couple of women and a few men aged 18 to 49 years. Per donor, three plates each were used for CD4 naive and CD4 memory, two for CD8 naive, and one for CD8 memory. To estimate repertoire size and how much clonotype sharing occurs between individuals, the study deeply sequenced the blood TCR repertoires of several healthy adults. To increase sequencing depth and limit assay-specific biases, TCR repertoire library preparation and sequencing were carried out by different laboratories using diverse techniques. Each donor's leukapheresis produced roughly between about 0.9 and 9.5 billion PBMCs. Overall study results and their limits: Sampling was restricted to blood, and TCR repertoires in tissue are likely to differ from TCR repertoires in blood. Pairwise subsampling led to the expectation that sequencing depth would affect the degree of clonotype sharing among donors. Even with the large sequencing depth, rarefaction of the sorted-subset datasets indicated that sequencing was incomplete. Estimated clonotype richness was generally larger for naive than for memory subsets. The small number of donors limited the genetic and exposure-history diversity represented. Compared with non-shared clonotypes, the clonotypes found in all four sorted-subset donors had higher generation probabilities. Across several donors, around 5% of naive CD4, approximately 3.6% of naive CD8, roughly 2.2% of memory CD4, and 0.4% of memory CD8 clonotypes were shared.

The donors were healthy, HIV-negative adults with no recently reported acute infections or vaccinations. Only Caucasian adults living in Nashville, Tennessee, USA were represented among the donors. CD4+ T cells were enriched through magnetic negative selection, after which naive cells were positively selected on CD45RA and the remaining negative fraction served as the memory subset. Blood was obtained by leukapheresis, after which PBMCs were separated by Ficoll-Histopaque density gradient centrifugation and cryopreserved in liquid nitrogen vapor phase. Analytical flow cytometry was used to check the purity and quantity of every magnetically sorted T cell population. Each sorted fraction had its genomic DNA isolated and then quantified by UV absorbance on a Nanodrop 2000c. The germline V gene supplies CDR1 SGDLS and CDR2 YYNGEE. V drops 0 bases and J drops 3 bases, leaving 7 bases in between. The CDR3, cysteine through phenylalanine, is 13 amino acids long. Only CDR3 DNA is held: 39 bases, read in frame from base 1.

This clone was recorded a few times. Its antigen is currently not known. No qualities accompany the bases; no much larger clone lies one base away. Using the deep immunoSEQ assay, TCR CDR3 regions were amplified from genomic DNA by multiplex PCR. Extracted genomic DNA from each cell subset was spread evenly across all wells of several immunoSEQ 96-well plates, with each plate serving as a replicate. Each replicate PCR for sorted subsets received about 200 ng genomic DNA, equal to about 30,000 T cell genomes. The purified libraries were quantified using a Qubit 3.0 fluorometer, sized with a Bioanalyzer 2100, and then quantified again using the KAPA Library Quantification kit. Each immunoSEQ 96-well plate was sequenced on its own single-read 150-cycle Illumina NextSeq 550 flow cell. In the authors' own workflow: The immunoSEQ output contained only junctional sequences without quality scores, so filtering could not match that applied to full-length reads. Sequences were annotated with PyIR, a Python wrapper for IgBLAST v1.9, using IMGT germline references to assign V/J genes and CDR3. Reads were filtered out if the reads had weak V/J assignments (E-value above 1e-6), no CDR3, stop codons, out-of-frame junctions, or ambiguous translated residues. V3J clonotypes were defined as sequences sharing an identical inferred V gene, J gene, and CDR3 amino acid sequence. To compute the percentage overlap between repertoires, the number of shared unique clonotypes was divided by the size of the smaller repertoire. Repertoire richness was assessed with RTK rarefaction, the Chao1 estimator, and Recon v2.1 estimates of unobserved clonotypes. Generation probabilities for all TCRbeta clonotypes obtained by the gDNA method from four donors were computed using OLGA. Not all clones reach the TCRdb copy of this immuneACCESS table, which keeps in-frame sequences only. Checked studies attribute under half of the gap to unresolved V genes and leave the rest unexplained. V and J calls and clone size are those listed in that table; D and trimming were worked out from the DNA. A total of some 240,000 clones appear in this sample, about 69% of them only once. Over 8.5% of the sample belongs to the ten largest clones.

The TCR comes from a man aged 25 to 45 in good health. Sequencing was performed on memory CD4+ T cells sorted from blood. Read against the paper, the sample's cell subset or site label means: CD45RA-negative fraction. The chain joins TRBV9 to TRBJ2-7; no confident D gene assignment can be made. The DNA is TGTGCCAGCAGCGTAGTACCGAACTACGAGCAGTACTTC. Translated, this is CASSVVPNYEQYF.